The 17 T cell receptor beta chains reported below all come from one sample, sequenced in a study of regulatory T cells in long-lasting Graves disease. According to the study, TCR beta libraries were built with iRepertoire HTBI primers and CDR3-region Arm-PCR. MiXCR was run by TCRdb on the multiplex PCR reads, yielding one entry per CDR3 protein. Seen here are about 380,000 distinct CDR3 sequences, 15% to 19% observed once, and the top ten hold 22%. Documented time point: newly diagnosed GD, antithyroid drugs for less than 3 months. Following extraction of RNA from PBMCs, that RNA was used to make the TCR library. This specimen was peripheral blood mononuclear cells (PBMCs), taken at new diagnosis, from a patient treated with antithyroid drugs. The receptors were gathered from a female donor with Graves disease.

The sample holds many counts of this clonotype. The chain recombines TRBV5-4 with TRBJ1-6, with TRBD1 as a possible D gene (6 bases). CDR1 is SGHNT and CDR2 is YYREEE in the germline V gene (reference sequence). V dropped 5 bases and J dropped 6 bases, with 15 bases sitting between them. The CDR3 has 15 residues. The CDR3 reads CASRLETDSNSPLHF. Here the CDR3 DNA reads TGTGCCAGCAGACTGGAGACGGACAGTAATTCACCCCTCCACTTT.

This clonotype was seen repeatedly, ten times or more. The V call is TRBV2, the J call TRBJ2-7, with 7 bases lining up with TRBD2. This CDR3 comprises 17 residues. Germline loops: CDR1 SNHLY, CDR2 FYNNEI. The junction had 11 bases not matched to a gene; V was cut back by 3 bases and J by 0 bases. As DNA, the CDR3 is TGTGCCAGCAGTGACCCGGGACTATCCCTCCTCTCCTACGAGCAGTACTTC. It is translated as CASSDPGLSLLSYEQYF. The variable domain in full, with the rest retrieved from reference TRBV2 and TRBJ2-7, is EPEVTQTPSHQVTQMGQEVILRCVPISNHLYFYWYRQILGQKVEFLVSFYNNEISEKSEIFDDQFSVERPDGSNFTLKIRSTKLEDSAMYFCASSDPGLSLLSYEQYFGPGTRLTVT.

This clonotype was detected only a few times. An end of the junction does not agree with germline; a read error may underlie this. The chain joins TRBV11-3 to TRBJ2-1, with TRBD2 as a possible D gene (7 bases). Germline V gene sequence: CDR1 SGHNT, CDR2 YENEEA. The CDR3 contains 13 residues. The CDR3 nucleotides are TGTGCCAGCAGGGGGGGGGCGAGGAATGGGCAGTTCTTC. Amino acids: CASRGGARNGQFF.

This clonotype has a count of ten or more. The V and J genes are TRBV12-3 or TRBV12-4 and TRBJ2-7; no clear D gene. This CDR3 contains 11 residues. With 6 bases removed from V and 2 bases from J, the gap between germline ends came to 5 bases. The CDR3 region is CASRSPYEQYF. The CDR3 bases are TGTGCCAGCAGAAGCCCCTACGAGCAGTACTTC.

The J gene is TRBJ1-5, the V gene TRBV28; 7 bases fit TRBD1. The germline V gene encodes CDR1 MDHEN and CDR2 SYDVKM. Trimming cost V 6 bases and J 3 bases; bases outside gene matches: 2. This CDR3 contains 13 residues. Here the CDR3 reads CASRGQLNQPQHF. CDR3 DNA sequence: TGTGCCAGCAGGGGACAGCTCAATCAGCCCCAGCATTTT.

This clonotype was seen repeatedly, ten times or more. The DNA of the CDR3 is TGTGCCAGCATTACACAGAGACGGGCCACAGATACGCAGTATTTT. Translated: CASITQRRATDTQYF. V and J are TRBV2 and TRBJ2-3; D gene ambiguous. V gave up 7 bases and J gave up 2 bases, with 16 bases separating them. CDR1 is SNHLY and CDR2 is FYNNEI in the germline V gene. This CDR3 region has 15 residues.

This clonotype showed up just a few times. This chain connects TRBV10-3 to TRBJ2-7, with TRBD1 matching over 8 bases. With 10 bases clipped from V and 0 bases from J, the junction kept 11 bases outside the gene matches. This CDR3 has 15 amino acids. The V gene's germline CDR1 is ENHRY and CDR2 SYGVKD. This CDR3 reads CATTTGVAHSYEQYF. CDR3 DNA: TGTGCCACCACGACAGGGGTCGCCCACTCCTACGAGCAGTACTTC.

This clonotype was picked up many times. The chain couples TRBV12-5 to TRBJ1-1; the D is unclear. The germline V gene encodes CDR1 LGHNT and CDR2 FRNRAP. V lost 1 base, J lost 0 bases, and 6 bases lay in between. CDR3 length equals 14 residues. The CDR3 protein is CASGLDRLNTEAFF. The DNA for the CDR3 is TGTGCTAGTGGTTTGGACAGATTGAACACTGAAGCTTTCTTT.

This clonotype showed up just once. The chain combines TRBV7-2 with TRBJ2-7; 9 bases agree with TRBD1. With 5 bases clipped from V and 0 bases from J, the junction kept 8 bases outside the gene matches. This CDR3 comprises 16 residues. Germline V gene sequence: CDR1 SGHTA, CDR2 FQGNSA. The CDR3 DNA reads as TGTGCCAGCAGCCTCGCCGGGACAGGGCTCTCCTACGAGCAGTACTTC. Protein sequence: CASSLAGTGLSYEQYF.

This clonotype was observed at least ten times. The V and J genes are TRBV5-4 and TRBJ2-7, with 10 positions matching TRBD2. Germline CDR1 and CDR2: SGHNT and YYREEE (reference sequence). The junction had 4 bases not matched to a gene; V was cut back by 0 bases and J by 4 bases. The CDR3 is 15 amino acids. CDR3 coding DNA: TGTGCCAGCAGCTTGGCGGCTAGCGGGAGTTACGAGCAGTACTTC. It specifies CASSLAASGSYEQYF.

This clonotype was counted many times. The V gene is TRBV25-1, the J gene TRBJ1-6; a weak D match, TRBD1 (5 bases). V gave up 7 bases and J gave up 3 bases, with 13 bases separating them. This CDR3 is 15 amino acids long. Germline V CDR1 and CDR2: MGHDK, SYGVNS. CDR3: CASNQGASYNSPLHF. CDR3 sequence (DNA): TGTGCCAGCAACCAGGGTGCGAGCTATAATTCACCCCTCCACTTT. Looking up the rest from reference TRBV25-1 and TRBJ1-6 gives the full variable domain: EADIYQTPRYLVIGTGKKITLECSQTMGHDKMYWYQQDPGMELHLIHYSYGVNSTEKGDLSSESTVSRIRTEHFPLTLESARPSHTSQYLCASNQGASYNSPLHFGNGTRLTVT.

In the case of this clonotype: A read error may explain this, as a much larger clone is one base away. This chain links TRBV6-1 with TRBJ1-6, with D uncertain. V was shortened by 4 bases and J by 3 bases, with 16 bases between the two germline ends. CDR3 length: 17 residues. Per the germline V gene, CDR1 is MNHNS and CDR2 is SASEGT. The CDR3 sequence: CASSGIDIANYNSPLHF. In DNA, the CDR3 is TGTGCCAGCAGTGGGATAGACATCGCCAACTATAATTCACCCCTCCACTTT.

This clonotype was counted many times. The chain uses TRBV7-2 and TRBJ2-7; D gene unclear. The CDR3 is 14 residues long. The ends were cut back, 1 base at V and 3 bases at J, with 10 bases in the middle. Germline V gene sequence: CDR1 SGHTA, CDR2 FQGNSA. CDR3 DNA sequence: TGTGCCAGCAGCTTAGAATTTTCTATCTACGAGCAGTACTTC. It yields the protein CASSLEFSIYEQYF.

This clonotype was seen a few times. The chain recombines TRBV5-6 with TRBJ1-1, with 9 bases aligning to TRBD1. Germline assignment: CDR1 SGHDT and CDR2 YYEEEE. The CDR3 contains 15 residues. V was clipped by 4 bases and J by 5 bases; unmatched bases: 9. CDR3 in DNA: TGTGCCAGCAGCGCGAACAGGGGGCGGGGGACTGAAGCTTTCTTT. Its translation: CASSANRGRGTEAFF.

The sample holds many counts of this clonotype. The CDR3 DNA is TGCAGTGCTAGGGTTTCCACCTACAATGAGCAGTTCTTC. Translation gives CSARVSTYNEQFF. The rearrangement uses TRBV20-1 and TRBJ2-1; no definite D call. The CDR3 loop spans 13 amino acids. With 3 bases removed from V and 2 bases from J, the gap between germline ends came to 8 bases. CDR1 and CDR2 (germline): DFQATT, SNEGSKA (reference sequence).

This clonotype has only a few counts. Here the CDR3 reads CASSTAQGGQPQHF. The CDR3 DNA reads TGTGCCAGTAGTACGGCACAGGGAGGACAGCCCCAGCATTTT. The rearrangement uses TRBV19 and TRBJ1-5; possible D gene TRBD1, 6 bases. This CDR3 has 14 residues. The V and J ends lost 4 bases and 7 bases respectively, with 14 bases between them. Germline V lookup: CDR1 LNHDA, CDR2 SQIVND (reference sequence).

This clonotype has ten or more counts. The V gene is TRBV7-2, the J gene TRBJ1-2, with a tentative D call TRBD1 (5 bases). Between the trimmed V and J ends, which lost 5 bases and 8 bases, there was a span of 21 bases. The CDR3 loop spans 15 amino acids. Germline values: CDR1 SGHTA, CDR2 FQGNSA. The DNA for the CDR3 is TGTGCCAGCAGCCCTATCAGGATCGGGGGTGGCGGCTACACCTTC. This gives the protein CASSPIRIGGGGYTF.